This T cell receptor (beta chain) was sequenced during a study of human T cells and chemical hapten exposure. Study results and limitations: TCRs at a frequency above 1 in 1000 stayed unchanged with DPC sensitization. Donors had alopecia, so their immune response may differ from healthy people's.

Time point denoted: pre-sensitization, week 0. The treatment was: therapeutic diphenylcyclopropenone sensitization with weekly scalp DPC. Patches went on only after blood had been drawn each time. Regarding this clonotype: Its antigen remains unidentified.

The library tagged individual cDNA molecules with unique molecular identifiers. Via MiXCR, TCRdb re-called the RACE reads, giving one row per CDR3 protein. The sample includes 60,000 to 70,000 distinct CDR3 sequences, roughly 11% seen only once; the top ten take approximately 5%. The sequence was obtained from a woman between 50 and 59 years old with alopecia areata. Some clones in this sample may be carry-over from other donors' samples. This specimen was whole blood, taken in connection with sensitization to the hapten diphenylcyclopropenone (DPC).

This CDR3 reads CASSPGQGKDEQYF. CDR3 DNA sequence: TGTGCCAGTAGCCCTGGACAGGGGAAGGACGAGCAGTACTTC. The genes are TRBV19 and TRBJ2-7, with 9 bases aligning to TRBD1. The CDR3 covers 14 residues. Looked up from germline, CDR1 is LNHDA and CDR2 is SQIVND (reference sequence). The J segment lost 5 bases and the V segment lost 6 bases, leaving 8 bases of the junction unmatched.